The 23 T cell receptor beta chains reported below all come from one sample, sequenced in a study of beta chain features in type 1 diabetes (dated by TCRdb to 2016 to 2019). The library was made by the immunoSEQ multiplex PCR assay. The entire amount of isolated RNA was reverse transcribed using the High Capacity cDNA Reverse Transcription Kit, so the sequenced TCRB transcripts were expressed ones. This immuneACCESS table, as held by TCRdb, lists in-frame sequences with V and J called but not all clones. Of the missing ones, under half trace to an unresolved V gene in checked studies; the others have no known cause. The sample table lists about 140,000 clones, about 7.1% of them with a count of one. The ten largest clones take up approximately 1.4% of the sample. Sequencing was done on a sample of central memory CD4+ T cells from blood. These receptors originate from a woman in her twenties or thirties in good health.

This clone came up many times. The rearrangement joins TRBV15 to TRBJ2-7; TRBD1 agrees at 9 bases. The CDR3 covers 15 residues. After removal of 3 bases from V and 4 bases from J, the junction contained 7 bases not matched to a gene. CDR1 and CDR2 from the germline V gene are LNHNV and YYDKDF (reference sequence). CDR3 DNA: TGTGCCACCAGCAGGGACGGGACAGGGATATACGAGCAGTACTTC. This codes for CATSRDGTGIYEQYF.

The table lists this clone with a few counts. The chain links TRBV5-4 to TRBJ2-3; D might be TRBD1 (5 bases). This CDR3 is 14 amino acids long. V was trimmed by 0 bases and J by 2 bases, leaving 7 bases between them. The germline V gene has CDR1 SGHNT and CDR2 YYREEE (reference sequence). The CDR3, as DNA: TGTGCCAGCAGCTTGGCACAGGTCACAGATACGCAGTATTTT. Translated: CASSLAQVTDTQYF.

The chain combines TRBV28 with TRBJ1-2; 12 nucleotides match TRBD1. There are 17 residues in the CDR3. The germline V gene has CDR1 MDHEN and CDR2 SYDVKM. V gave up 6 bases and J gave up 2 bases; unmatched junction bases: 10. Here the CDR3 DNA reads TGTGCCAGCAGCCCTCCGGGACAGGGGGCAGTCAACTATGGCTACACCTTC. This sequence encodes CASSPPGQGAVNYGYTF.

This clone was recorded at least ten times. CDR3 protein: CASPRDRADQPQHF. CDR3 DNA sequence: TGCGCCAGCCCCCGGGACAGGGCTGATCAGCCCCAGCATTTT. The chain couples TRBV23-1 to TRBJ1-5, with 9 bases aligning to TRBD1. TRBV23-1 is an ORF; its function is uncertain. The trim removed 8 bases at V and 5 bases at J, leaving 7 bases unmatched. This CDR3 has 14 amino acids.

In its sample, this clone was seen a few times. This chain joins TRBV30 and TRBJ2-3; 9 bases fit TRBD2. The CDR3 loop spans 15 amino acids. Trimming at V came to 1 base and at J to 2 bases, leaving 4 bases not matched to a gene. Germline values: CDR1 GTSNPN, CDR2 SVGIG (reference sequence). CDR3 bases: TGTGCCTGGAGTGGGCTAGCGGGATTCACAGATACGCAGTATTTT. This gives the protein CAWSGLAGFTDTQYF.

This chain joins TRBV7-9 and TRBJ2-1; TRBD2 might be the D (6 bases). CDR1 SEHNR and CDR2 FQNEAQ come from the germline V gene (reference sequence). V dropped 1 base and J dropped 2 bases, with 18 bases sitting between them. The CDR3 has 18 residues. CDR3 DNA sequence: TGTGCCAGCAGCTTAGTATTATCGAGTGGCGGGACCTACAATGAGCAGTTCTTC. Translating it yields CASSLVLSSGGTYNEQFF. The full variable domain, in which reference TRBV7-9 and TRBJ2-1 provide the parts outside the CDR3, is DTGVSQNPRHKITKRGQNVTFRCDPISEHNRLYWYRQTLGQGPEFLTYFQNEAQLEKSRLLSDRFSAERPKGSFSTLEIQRTEQGDSAMYLCASSLVLSSGGTYNEQFFGPGTRLTVL.

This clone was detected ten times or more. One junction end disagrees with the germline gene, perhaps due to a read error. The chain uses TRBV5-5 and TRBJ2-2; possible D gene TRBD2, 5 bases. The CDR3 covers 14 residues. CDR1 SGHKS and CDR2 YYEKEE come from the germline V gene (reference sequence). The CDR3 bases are TGTGCCAGCAGCTTGGCCGGGAACCCCGGGGAGCTGTTTTTT. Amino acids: CASSLAGNPGELFF.

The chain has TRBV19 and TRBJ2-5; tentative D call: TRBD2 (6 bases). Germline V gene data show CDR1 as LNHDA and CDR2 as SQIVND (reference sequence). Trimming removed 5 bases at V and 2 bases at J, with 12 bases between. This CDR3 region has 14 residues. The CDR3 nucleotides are TGTGCCAGTAGTTCCCGCCGGGGGCAAGAGACCCAGTACTTC. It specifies CASSSRRGQETQYF.

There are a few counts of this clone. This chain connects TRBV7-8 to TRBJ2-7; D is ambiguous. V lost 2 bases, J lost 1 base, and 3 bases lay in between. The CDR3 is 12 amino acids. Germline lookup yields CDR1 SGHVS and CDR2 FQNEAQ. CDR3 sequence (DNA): TGTGCCAGCAGCTTATCGTCCTACGAGCAGTACTTC. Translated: CASSLSSYEQYF. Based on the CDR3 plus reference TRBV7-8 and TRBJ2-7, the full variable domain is GAGVSQSPRYKVAKRGQDVALRCDPISGHVSLFWYQQALGQGPEFLTYFQNEAQLDKSGLPSDRFFAERPEGSVSTLKIQRTQQEDSAVYLCASSLSSYEQYFGPGTRLTVT.

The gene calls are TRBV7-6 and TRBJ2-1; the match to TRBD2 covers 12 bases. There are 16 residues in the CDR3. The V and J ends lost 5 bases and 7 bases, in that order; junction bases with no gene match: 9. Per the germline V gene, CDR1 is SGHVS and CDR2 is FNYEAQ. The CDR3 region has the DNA TGTGCCAGCAGCCGAAGGGCGACTAGCGGGAGTAATGAGCAGTTCTTC. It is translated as CASSRRATSGSNEQFF.

The CDR3 sequence is CATSREREREQFF. The CDR3 region has the DNA TGTGCCACCAGCAGAGAGCGGGAGCGTGAGCAGTTCTTC. The gene calls are TRBV15 and TRBJ2-1; TRBD2 matches 7 bases. The CDR3 loop spans 13 amino acids. Germline CDR1 LNHNV, CDR2 YYDKDF (reference sequence). V lost 0 bases and J lost 9; bases outside the gene matches: 2.

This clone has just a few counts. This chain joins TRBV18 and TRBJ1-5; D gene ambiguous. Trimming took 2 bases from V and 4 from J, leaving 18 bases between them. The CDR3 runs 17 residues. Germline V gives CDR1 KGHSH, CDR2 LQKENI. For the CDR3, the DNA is TGTGCCAGCTCACCAAGAGAGGGCGCTCCTGGGAATCAGCCCCAGCATTTT. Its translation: CASSPREGAPGNQPQHF.

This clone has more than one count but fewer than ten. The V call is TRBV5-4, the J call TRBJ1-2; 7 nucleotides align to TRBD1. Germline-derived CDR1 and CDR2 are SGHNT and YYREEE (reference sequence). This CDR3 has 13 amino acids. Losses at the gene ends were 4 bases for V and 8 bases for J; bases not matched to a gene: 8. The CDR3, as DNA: TGTGCCAGCAGCCGACAGGGAGGAGTGGGCTACACCTTC. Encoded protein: CASSRQGGVGYTF.

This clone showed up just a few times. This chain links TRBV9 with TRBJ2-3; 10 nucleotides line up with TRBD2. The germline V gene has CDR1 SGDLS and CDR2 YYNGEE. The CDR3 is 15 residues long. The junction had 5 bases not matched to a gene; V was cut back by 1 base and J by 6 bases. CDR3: CASSVTSSGSDTQYF. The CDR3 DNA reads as TGTGCCAGCAGCGTAACGTCTAGCGGGAGTGATACGCAGTATTTT.

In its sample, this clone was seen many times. CDR3 in amino acids: CASSLGDYPNEQFF. CDR3 in DNA: TGTGCCAGCAGCTTAGGAGACTACCCCAATGAGCAGTTCTTC. V gene TRBV7-3 combines with J gene TRBJ2-1; D may be TRBD2 (5 bases). CDR3 length equals 14 residues. V was cut by 2 bases and J by 6 bases, with 11 bases left in between. Germline CDR1 SGHTA, CDR2 FQGTGA.

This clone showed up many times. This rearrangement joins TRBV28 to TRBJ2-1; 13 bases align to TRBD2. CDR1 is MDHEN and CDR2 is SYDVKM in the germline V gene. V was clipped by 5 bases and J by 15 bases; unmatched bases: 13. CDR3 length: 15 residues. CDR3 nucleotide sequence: TGTGCCAGCAGTCAAGGGACTAGCGGGACTACGGGGGGGTTCTTC. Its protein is CASSQGTSGTTGGFF. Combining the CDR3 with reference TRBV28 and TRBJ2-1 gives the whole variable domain DVKVTQSSRYLVKRTGEKVFLECVQDMDHENMFWYRQDPGLGLRLIYFSYDVKMKEKGDIPEGYSVSREKKERFSLILESASTNQTSMYLCASSQGTSGTTGGFFGPGTRLTVL.

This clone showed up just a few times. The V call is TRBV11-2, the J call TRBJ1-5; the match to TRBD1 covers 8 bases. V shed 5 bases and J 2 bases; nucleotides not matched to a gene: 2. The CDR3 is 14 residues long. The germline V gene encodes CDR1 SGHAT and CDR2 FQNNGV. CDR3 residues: CASSGQGGNQPQHF. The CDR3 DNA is TGTGCCAGCAGCGGACAGGGTGGCAATCAGCCCCAGCATTTT.

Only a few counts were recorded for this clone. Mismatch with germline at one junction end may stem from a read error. Written as DNA, the CDR3 is TGTGCTAGCAGCTTCCTTAGGGACAGGTTCCACGAGCAGTACTTC. This gives the protein CASSFLRDRFHEQYF. The rearrangement links TRBV7-7 to TRBJ2-7; 8 positions agree with TRBD1. There are 15 residues in the CDR3. Per the germline V gene, CDR1 is SSHAT and CDR2 is FNYEAQ (reference sequence).

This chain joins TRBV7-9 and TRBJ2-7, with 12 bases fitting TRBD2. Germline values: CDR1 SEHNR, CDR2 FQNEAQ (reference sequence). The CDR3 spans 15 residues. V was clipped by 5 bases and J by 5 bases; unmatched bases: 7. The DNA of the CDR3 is TGTGCCAGCAGCCTGACTAGCGGGAGTTCACACGAGCAGTACTTC. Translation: CASSLTSGSSHEQYF.

CDR3 loop: CASSLQASGYYNEQFF. CDR3 nucleotides: TGTGCCAGTAGTCTTCAGGCTAGCGGGTACTACAATGAGCAGTTCTTC. This chain joins TRBV19 and TRBJ2-1; TRBD2 agrees at 8 bases. Germline CDR1 and CDR2: LNHDA and SQIVND (reference sequence). The CDR3 extends over 16 amino acids. The V and J ends lost 5 bases and 3 bases, in that order; junction bases with no gene match: 9.

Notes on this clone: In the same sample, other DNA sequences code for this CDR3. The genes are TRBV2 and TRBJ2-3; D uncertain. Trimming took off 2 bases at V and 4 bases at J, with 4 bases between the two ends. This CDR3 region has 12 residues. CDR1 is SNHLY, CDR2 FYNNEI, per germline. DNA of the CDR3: TGTGCCAGCAGTGAAACTGCAGATACGCAGTATTTT. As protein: CASSETADTQYF.

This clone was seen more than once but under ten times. In DNA form, the CDR3 reads TGTGCCAGCAGTCAAACAGGGGGCGGCACAGATACGCAGTATTTT. Amino acids: CASSQTGGGTDTQYF. The gene calls are TRBV28 and TRBJ2-3; 9 nucleotides line up with TRBD1. Looked up from germline, CDR1 is MDHEN and CDR2 is SYDVKM. CDR3 length: 15 residues. V dropped 5 bases and J dropped 1; count of bases not matched to a gene: 4.

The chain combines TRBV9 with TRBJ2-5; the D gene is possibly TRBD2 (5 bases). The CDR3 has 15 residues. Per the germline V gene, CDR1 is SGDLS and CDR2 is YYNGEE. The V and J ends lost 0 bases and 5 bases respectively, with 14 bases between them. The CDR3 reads CASSVATGSEETQYF. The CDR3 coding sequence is TGTGCCAGCAGCGTAGCTACGGGGTCTGAGGAGACCCAGTACTTC.